A single sample gave rise to the 21 T cell receptor beta chains below, sequenced in a study of blood T cell repertoires in COVID-19. Profiling relied on immunoSEQ multiplex PCR, and the TCRdb table lists in-frame clones only, not all of them. Here the sample spans fewer than 400,000 clones, 90% being singletons. Material: PBMCs or T cells enriched from blood (not recorded which). The source is a woman in her thirties who had been exposed to COVID-19.

The chain links TRBV19 to TRBJ2-3; tentative D call: TRBD1 (5 bases). Trimming cost V 3 bases and J 2 bases, with 9 bases left between them. CDR1 LNHDA and CDR2 SQIVND come from the germline V gene (reference sequence). The CDR3 consists of 14 residues. The CDR3 DNA is TGTGCCAGTAGTATCAGGGAATCCACAGATACGCAGTATTTT. Amino acids: CASSIRESTDTQYF.

The chain employs TRBV5-1 and TRBJ2-2; 8 positions agree with TRBD2. The junction had 10 bases not matched to a gene; V was cut back by 1 base and J by 2 bases. There are 18 residues in the CDR3. Per the germline V gene, CDR1 is SGHRS and CDR2 is YFSETQ. CDR3 loop: CASSLTESAGANTGELFF. The CDR3 region has the DNA TGCGCCAGCAGCTTGACCGAATCAGCGGGGGCAAACACCGGGGAGCTGTTTTTT.

Note on this clone: The junction shows a germline mismatch at one end, possibly a read error. This rearrangement joins TRBV3-1 (or the pseudogene TRBV3-2) to TRBJ1-1; D not resolved. The CDR3 runs 12 residues. The germline gives CDR1 LGHDT, CDR2 YNNKEL (reference sequence). CDR3 DNA: TGTGCCAGCAGCCAAGACCGTCGGAGGGTGATATTT. Translating gives CASSQDRRRVIF.

The CDR3 sequence is CASSRAGNYGYTF. The CDR3 DNA follows: TGTGCCAGCTCCCGGGCAGGGAACTATGGCTACACCTTC. V gene TRBV7-2 combines with J gene TRBJ1-2; D is possibly TRBD1 (5 bases). The CDR3 runs 13 residues. The V and J ends lost 8 bases and 2 bases respectively, with 12 bases between them. The V gene's germline CDR1 is SGHTA and CDR2 FQGNSA.

The chain joins TRBV6-4 to TRBJ1-2; D is uncertain. CDR1 MRHNA and CDR2 SNTAGT come from the germline V gene. This CDR3 is 15 amino acids long. Between the trimmed V and J ends, which lost 2 bases and 5 bases, there was a span of 15 bases. The DNA of the CDR3 is TGTGCCAGCAGTGACCTCGGGGAGAGGCCTTATGGCTACACCTTC. Amino acid sequence: CASSDLGERPYGYTF.

This chain connects TRBV3-1 (or the pseudogene TRBV3-2) to TRBJ2-2, with D perhaps matching TRBD1 (5 bases). Per germline, CDR1 LGHDT and CDR2 YNNKEL (reference sequence). The CDR3 consists of 15 residues. Between the trimmed V and J ends, which lost 4 bases and 4 bases, there was a span of 13 bases. The CDR3 nucleotides read TGTGCCAGCAGCCTGCAGGGTGTGGGCACCGGGGAGCTGTTTTTT. As protein: CASSLQGVGTGELFF.

The chain links TRBV10-3 to TRBJ1-2, with TRBD1 as a possible D gene (6 bases). Germline V lookup: CDR1 ENHRY, CDR2 SYGVKD. The V end was cut by 6 bases, the J end by 3 bases, with 29 bases between. CDR3 length: 19 amino acids. The DNA for the CDR3 is TGTGCCATCAGGCGTTACATGATAATACAGGGCCCTACCTACTATGGCTACACCTTC. Its translation: CAIRRYMIIQGPTYYGYTF.

The chain carries TRBV4-1 and TRBJ2-5; D uncertain. V was cut by 4 bases and J by 3 bases, with 9 bases left in between. The CDR3 totals 13 residues. Germline-derived CDR1 and CDR2 are MGHRA and YSYEKL. CDR3 loop: CASSPRLKETQYF. The DNA of the CDR3 is TGCGCCAGCAGCCCCAGACTCAAAGAGACCCAGTACTTC.

CDR3 in DNA: TGTGCCAGCAGCTTCCTCCGGGACAGGGGGGAAGAAAAACTGTTTTTT. It is translated as CASSFLRDRGEEKLFF. This chain uses TRBV7-9 with TRBJ1-4, with 11 bases aligning to TRBD1. V lost 3 bases to trimming and J lost 8 bases; unmatched junction nucleotides: 8. Germline CDR1 is SEHNR and CDR2 is FQNEAQ (reference sequence). This CDR3 comprises 16 residues.

The chain links TRBV5-1 to TRBJ2-7; unclear D gene. CDR1 and CDR2 (germline): SGHRS, YFSETQ. CDR3 size: 12 residues. Trimming took 5 bases from V and 9 from J, leaving 15 bases between them. The CDR3 bases are TGCGCCAGCAGTACCCGAGGAATGGTGCAGTACTTC. Protein sequence: CASSTRGMVQYF.

This chain uses TRBV10-3 with TRBJ1-3; D not resolved. This CDR3 region has 15 residues. The V end was cut by 8 bases, the J end by 4 bases, with 18 bases between. Germline CDR1 ENHRY, CDR2 SYGVKD. CDR3 amino acids: CAIRRADGRGNTIYF. The DNA of the CDR3 is TGTGCCATCCGGCGGGCAGACGGCCGGGGAAACACCATATATTTT.

This rearrangement joins TRBV5-1 to TRBJ1-2; D may be TRBD1 (6 bases). V gave up 7 bases and J gave up 7 bases, with 14 bases separating them. The germline V gene encodes CDR1 SGHRS and CDR2 YFSETQ. The CDR3 consists of 12 residues. The CDR3 nucleotides are TGCGCCAGCGAAAACAGGGATGGTGGCTACACCTTC. Protein product: CASENRDGGYTF.

The table lists this clone with a count of one. This chain connects TRBV5-1 to TRBJ2-1; TRBD2 matches at 14 bases. The CDR3 is 16 amino acids. V dropped 4 bases and J dropped 8; count of bases not matched to a gene: 8. Germline V gene data show CDR1 as SGHRS and CDR2 as YFSETQ. CDR3 bases: TGCGCCAGCAGCCGACTAGCGGGGGGGCAGGTTGATGAGCAGTTCTTC. This codes for CASSRLAGGQVDEQFF.

This clone was observed once. The CDR3 spells CASSIGHNQPQHF. For the CDR3, the DNA is TGTGCCAGTAGTATAGGACACAATCAGCCCCAGCATTTT. The J gene is TRBJ1-5, the V gene TRBV19; no reliable D call. The ends were cut back, 1 base at V and 3 bases at J, with 4 bases in the middle. In germline, CDR1 is LNHDA, CDR2 SQIVND (reference sequence). CDR3 length equals 13 residues.

This chain joins TRBV7-6 and TRBJ2-5; TRBD2 agrees at 14 bases. V lost 4 bases to trimming and J lost 5 bases; unmatched junction nucleotides: 3. The CDR3 covers 15 residues. CDR1 SGHVS and CDR2 FNYEAQ come from the germline V gene. The CDR3 nucleotides read TGTGCCAGCAGCTCGGGACTAGCGGGGGTTGAGACCCAGTACTTC. Encoded protein: CASSSGLAGVETQYF. Filled out from reference TRBV7-6 and TRBJ2-5, the complete variable domain reads GAGVSQSPRYKVTKRGQDVALRCDPISGHVSLYWYRQALGQGPEFLTYFNYEAQQDKSGLPNDRFSAERPEGSISTLTIQRTEQRDSAMYRCASSSGLAGVETQYFGPGTRLLVL.

The count of this clone is one. The chain couples TRBV3-1 (or the pseudogene TRBV3-2) to TRBJ1-2, with D possibly matching TRBD1 (6 bases). The V gene's germline CDR1 is LGHDT and CDR2 YNNKEL (reference sequence). CDR3 length equals 12 residues. The germline V and J ends were trimmed by 4 bases and 7 bases, with 10 bases remaining between them. The CDR3 nucleotides read TGTGCCAGCAGCCTGGGACAACGTGGCTACACCTTC. Residues: CASSLGQRGYTF.

V gene TRBV6-5 combines with J gene TRBJ1-5; D is perhaps TRBD1 (5 bases). The CDR3 runs to 14 residues. Between the trimmed V and J ends, which lost 7 bases and 3 bases, there was a span of 13 bases. The V gene's germline CDR1 is MNHEY and CDR2 SVGAGI. The CDR3 nucleotides are TGTGCCAGCACCAAGCGGGGGAACAATCAGCCCCAGCATTTT. The encoded protein is CASTKRGNNQPQHF.

The rearrangement links TRBV21-1 to TRBJ1-4. TRBV21-1 is a pseudogene segment. The CDR3 is 15 amino acids. Here the CDR3 DNA reads TGTGCCAGCAGCTCGGAGGCGCAGACTAATGAAAAACTGTTTTTT. It specifies CASSSEAQTNEKLFF.

This clone is a singleton in its sample. The chain employs TRBV11-2 and TRBJ1-2; 9 nucleotides align to TRBD1. Germline V lookup: CDR1 SGHAT, CDR2 FQNNGV. CDR3 size: 16 residues. V shed 4 bases and J 5 bases; nucleotides not matched to a gene: 11. The CDR3 is CASSSTRGQGTYGYTF. CDR3 nucleotides: TGTGCCAGCAGCTCCACCAGGGGACAGGGTACTTATGGCTACACCTTC. Complete variable domain (other parts from reference TRBV11-2 and TRBJ1-2): EAGVAQSPRYKIIEKRQSVAFWCNPISGHATLYWYQQILGQGPKLLIQFQNNGVVDDSQLPKDRFSAERLKGVDSTLKIQPAKLEDSAVYLCASSSTRGQGTYGYTFGSGTRLTVV.

The chain uses TRBV5-1 and TRBJ2-7; D is ambiguous. CDR1 is SGHRS and CDR2 is YFSETQ in the germline V gene. Trimming removed 6 bases at V and 2 bases at J, with 12 bases between. This CDR3 region has 13 residues. CDR3 DNA: TGCGCCAGCATGTCACATGATGCCTACGAGCAGTACTTC. The encoded protein is CASMSHDAYEQYF.

The chain links TRBV5-1 to TRBJ2-3; D is unclear. The CDR3 runs to 15 residues. V lost 0 bases and J 6 bases, leaving 14 bases between the germline ends. Germline V CDR1 and CDR2: SGHRS, YFSETQ. The CDR3 sequence: CASSLGVGNSDTQYF. In DNA, the CDR3 is TGCGCCAGCAGCTTGGGAGTGGGCAACTCCGATACGCAGTATTTT.